Shown below are 16 T cell receptor beta chains from a single sample sequenced in a study of blood T cell repertoires in COVID-19 (dated by TCRdb to the early 2020s). Library generation was performed with the immunoSEQ multiplex PCR assay. TCRdb carries this immuneACCESS record with in-frame sequences only. Its versions omit some clonotypes, under half of them owing to an unresolved V gene in the studies checked, with the rest unexplained. The sample data list under 150,000 clones, and around 84% of these were observed just once. The ten largest clones take up approximately 5% of the sample. Material: peripheral blood. The receptors were gathered from a woman in her 50s with acute or convalescent COVID-19.

DNA for the CDR3: TGCGCCAGTAACCCGGGACAGGGATATGGCTACACCTTC. Protein product: CASNPGQGYGYTF. This chain uses TRBV4-3 with TRBJ1-2, with 9 bases identical to TRBD1. CDR3 length: 13 amino acids. Germline V CDR1 and CDR2: LGHNA, YSLEER. The junction had 7 bases not matched to a gene; V was cut back by 9 bases and J by 5 bases.

The chain carries TRBV27 and TRBJ2-6; tentative D call: TRBD2 (5 bases). The CDR3 runs 20 residues. Per the germline V gene, CDR1 is MNHEY and CDR2 is SMNVEV (reference sequence). Trimming cost V 2 bases and J 2 bases, with 22 bases left between them. The chain's CDR3 is CASSLRAPGMNNAGANVLTF. The CDR3 nucleotides read TGTGCCAGCAGTTTAAGGGCCCCCGGGATGAATAATGCTGGGGCCAACGTCCTGACTTTC.

This clone appeared a few times. This chain's CDR3 is CASSESTQGDSPLHF. The CDR3 DNA is TGTGCCAGCAGTGAGAGCACCCAGGGCGATTCACCCCTCCACTTT. The V gene is TRBV6-1, the J gene TRBJ1-6, with D perhaps TRBD1 (5 bases). V was cut by 3 bases and J by 8 bases, with 14 bases left in between. From germline, CDR1 is MNHNS and CDR2 SASEGT. The CDR3 sequence is 15 residues long.

This clone is medium-sized. This specimen includes other DNA sequences encoding the same CDR3. V and J are TRBV29-1 and TRBJ2-7; D is uncertain. This CDR3 contains 12 residues. The germline gives CDR1 SQVTM, CDR2 ANQGSEA. The V end lost 1 base, the J end lost 3 bases, and 7 bases lay between the germline ends. CDR3 region: CSVEVADYEQYF. In DNA, the CDR3 is TGCAGCGTTGAAGTCGCAGACTACGAGCAGTACTTC.

The chain is built from TRBV5-1 and TRBJ1-3; a possible D gene is TRBD1 (6 bases). Deletions cut 4 bases from V and 6 bases from J, with 20 bases between. The germline gives CDR1 SGHRS, CDR2 YFSETQ. This CDR3 is built from 16 residues. The CDR3 DNA is TGCGCCAGCAGCCGGGGGGGACAAGGGCTCCCAAACACCATATATTTT. Translating it yields CASSRGGQGLPNTIYF.

The J gene is TRBJ2-2, the V gene TRBV5-1; 10 bases agree with TRBD2. The germline V gene has CDR1 SGHRS and CDR2 YFSETQ. The CDR3 length is 17 residues. J gave up 4 bases and V 7 bases, and 13 bases lay outside the gene matches. The CDR3 sequence is CASGAGGPLGSTGELFF. As DNA, the CDR3 is TGCGCCAGCGGAGCGGGGGGGCCGCTGGGGAGCACCGGGGAGCTGTTTTTT. Supplemented by reference TRBV5-1 and TRBJ2-2, the full variable domain reads KAGVTQTPRYLIKTRGQQVTLSCSPISGHRSVSWYQQTPGQGLQFLFEYFSETQRNKGNFPGRFSGRQFSNSRSEMNVSTLELGDSALYLCASGAGGPLGSTGELFFGEGSRLTVL.

The chain combines TRBV19 with TRBJ2-2; 10 bases are a match to TRBD2. The V gene end was trimmed by 3 bases and the J gene end by 6 bases; junction bases not matched to a gene: 10. Germline V gene data show CDR1 as LNHDA and CDR2 as SQIVND (reference sequence). This CDR3 is built from 17 residues. The chain's CDR3 is CASSISAGGPISGELFF. The CDR3 coding sequence is TGTGCCAGTAGTATCTCAGCGGGGGGGCCGATCTCCGGGGAGCTGTTTTTT.

The table lists this clone with a few counts. The chain has TRBV7-9 and TRBJ2-7; TRBD1 matches at 7 bases. Germline loops: CDR1 SEHNR, CDR2 FQNEAQ (reference sequence). The CDR3 loop spans 14 amino acids. V gave up 5 bases and J gave up 5 bases; unmatched junction bases: 9. Written as DNA, the CDR3 is TGTGCCAGCAGCCAAAGGGGGCTAGGAAACGAGCAGTACTTC. Encoded protein: CASSQRGLGNEQYF.

On this clone: This CDR3 is also generated by other DNA sequences in the sample. This sequence joins TRBV7-2 and TRBJ2-3; TRBD2 aligns across 9 bases. Germline lookup yields CDR1 SGHTA and CDR2 FQGNSA. The J segment lost 2 bases and the V segment lost 1 base, leaving 4 bases of the junction unmatched. This CDR3 region has 16 residues. The DNA of the CDR3 is TGTGCCAGCAGCTTAGTTGGCGGGGGGGCCACAGATACGCAGTATTTT. Protein product: CASSLVGGGATDTQYF.

This chain joins TRBV28 and TRBJ1-5; no clear D. This CDR3 region has 13 residues. Looked up from germline, CDR1 is MDHEN and CDR2 is SYDVKM. The V end was cut by 4 bases, the J end by 4 bases, with 8 bases between. CDR3 bases: TGTGCCAGCAGTTCGAGGTTAAATCAGCCCCAGCATTTT. Its translation is CASSSRLNQPQHF.

V gene TRBV20-1 combines with J gene TRBJ2-1; D uncertain. The V gene's germline CDR1 is DFQATT and CDR2 SNEGSKA (reference sequence). The V and J ends lost 6 bases and 7 bases respectively, with 10 bases between them. CDR3 size: 11 residues. CDR3 sequence: CSARITNEQFF. The CDR3 region has the DNA TGCAGTGCCAGGATAACTAATGAGCAGTTCTTC.

The rearrangement joins TRBV30 to TRBJ1-5; 9 positions agree with TRBD1. CDR1 GTSNPN and CDR2 SVGIG come from the germline V gene (reference sequence). The CDR3 covers 15 residues. The V gene end was trimmed by 2 bases and the J gene end by 9 bases; junction bases not matched to a gene: 11. CDR3 DNA sequence: TGTGCCTGGAGTCTCCGGGACAGGGTGGGTGGGCCCCAGCATTTT. It translates to CAWSLRDRVGGPQHF.

The chain recombines TRBV7-2 with TRBJ1-2, with 8 bases lining up with TRBD1. Germline V gene data show CDR1 as SGHTA and CDR2 as FQGNSA. The junction had 11 bases not matched to a gene; V was cut back by 5 bases and J by 6 bases. This CDR3 is 15 amino acids long. CDR3 loop: CASSPLLDRVDGYTF. The CDR3 DNA reads TGTGCCAGCAGCCCTCTCTTGGACAGGGTTGATGGCTACACCTTC.

The V and J genes are TRBV3-1 (or the pseudogene TRBV3-2) and TRBJ2-3, with 7 bases that match TRBD2. The CDR3 loop spans 11 amino acids. The germline V gene encodes CDR1 LGHDT and CDR2 YNNKEL (reference sequence). The CDR3 spells CAPGGTDTQYF. Here the CDR3 DNA reads TGTGCACCGGGGGGAACAGATACGCAGTATTTT.

V is TRBV28 and J is TRBJ2-1, with 10 nucleotides matching TRBD2. The germline V gene encodes CDR1 MDHEN and CDR2 SYDVKM. The CDR3 has 15 residues. J gave up 8 bases and V 5 bases, and 9 bases lay outside the gene matches. This CDR3 is CASSKPAGGKDEQFF. DNA of the CDR3: TGTGCCAGCAGTAAACCAGCGGGGGGGAAGGATGAGCAGTTCTTC.

The genes are TRBV19 and TRBJ1-1; 9 positions agree with TRBD1. V lost 3 bases to trimming and J lost 8 bases; unmatched junction nucleotides: 7. CDR3 size: 14 residues. Germline V CDR1 and CDR2: LNHDA, SQIVND (reference sequence). The CDR3 bases are TGTGCCAGTAGTATTTCCCCGACAGGGGGGGAAGCTTTCTTT. It yields the protein CASSISPTGGEAFF.